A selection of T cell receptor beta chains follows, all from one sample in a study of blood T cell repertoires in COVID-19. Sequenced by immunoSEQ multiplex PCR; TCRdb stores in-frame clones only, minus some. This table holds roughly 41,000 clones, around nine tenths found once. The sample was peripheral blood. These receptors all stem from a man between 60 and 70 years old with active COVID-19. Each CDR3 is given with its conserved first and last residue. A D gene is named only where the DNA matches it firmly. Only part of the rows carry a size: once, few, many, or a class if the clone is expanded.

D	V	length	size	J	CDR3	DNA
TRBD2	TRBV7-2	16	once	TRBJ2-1	CASSLTPSGSYNEQFF	TGTGCCAGCAGCTTAACACCTAGCGGGAGTTACAATGAGCAGTTCTTC
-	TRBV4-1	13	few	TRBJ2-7	CASSRPDSYEQYF	TGCGCCAGCAGCCGACCGGACAGCTACGAGCAGTACTTC
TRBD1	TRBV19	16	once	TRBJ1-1	CASRPRTGSMNTEAFF	TGTGCCAGTAGACCAAGGACAGGATCCATGAACACTGAAGCTTTCTTT
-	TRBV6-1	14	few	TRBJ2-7	CASSEAHEAYEQYF	TGTGCCAGCAGTGAAGCGCATGAGGCGTACGAGCAGTACTTC
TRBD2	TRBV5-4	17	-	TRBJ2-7	CASSWSGGRLLSYEQYF	TGTGCCAGCAGCTGGTCGGGGGGGCGACTCCTCTCCTACGAGCAGTACTTC
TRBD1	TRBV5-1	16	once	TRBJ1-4	CASSTDRGWTNEKLFF	TGCGCCAGCAGCACGGACAGGGGCTGGACTAATGAAAAACTGTTTTTT
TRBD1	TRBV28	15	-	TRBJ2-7	CASSLAGQGAYEQYF	TGTGCCAGCAGTTTAGCGGGACAGGGGGCTTACGAGCAGTACTTC
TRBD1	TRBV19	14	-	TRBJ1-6	CASTSGTGNSPLHF	TGTGCCAGTACCTCCGGGACAGGGAATTCACCCCTCCACTTT
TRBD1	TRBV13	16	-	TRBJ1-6	CASSPRVRQGDSPLHF	TGTGCCAGCAGTCCAAGGGTTCGACAGGGGGATTCACCCCTCCACTTT
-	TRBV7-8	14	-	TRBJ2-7	CASSLAYQSYEQYF	TGTGCCAGCAGCTTAGCGTACCAGTCCTACGAGCAGTACTTC
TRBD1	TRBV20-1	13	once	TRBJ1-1	CSASRQGPTEAFF	TGCAGTGCTAGTAGACAGGGTCCCACTGAAGCTTTCTTT
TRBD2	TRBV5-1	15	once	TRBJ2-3	CASGTSGRGTDTQYF	TGCGCCAGCGGGACTAGCGGGAGGGGTACAGATACGCAGTATTTT
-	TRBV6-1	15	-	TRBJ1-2	CASSEATQGIYGYTF	TGTGCCAGCAGTGAAGCGACTCAGGGAATCTATGGCTACACCTTC
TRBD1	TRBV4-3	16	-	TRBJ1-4	CASSQDRGQGYEKLFF	TGCGCCAGCAGCCAAGATAGGGGACAGGGTTATGAAAAACTGTTTTTT
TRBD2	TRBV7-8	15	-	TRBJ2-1	CASSPGGASYNEQFF	TGTGCCAGCAGCCCGGGGGGGGCCTCCTACAATGAGCAGTTCTTC
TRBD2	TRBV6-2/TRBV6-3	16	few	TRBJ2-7	CASSYSTSGSAYEQYF	TGTGCCAGCAGCTACTCTACTAGCGGGAGTGCCTACGAGCAGTACTTC
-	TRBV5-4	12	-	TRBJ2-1	CASISLRNEQFF	TGTGCCAGCATCTCCCTGAGGAATGAGCAGTTCTTC
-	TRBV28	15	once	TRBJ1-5	CASSLSYSPSQPQHF	TGTGCCAGCAGTTTAAGCTACAGCCCAAGTCAGCCCCAGCATTTT
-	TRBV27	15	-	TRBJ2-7	CASSYSTGLNYEQYF	TGTGCCAGCAGTTACTCCACAGGGTTAAACTACGAGCAGTACTTC
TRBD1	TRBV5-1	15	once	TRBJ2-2	CASSPGQGGTGELFF	TGCGCCAGCAGCCCAGGACAGGGGGGCACCGGGGAGCTGTTTTTT
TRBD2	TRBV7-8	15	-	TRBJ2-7	CASSFGGTFEYEQYF	TGTGCCAGCAGCTTCGGGGGGACTTTTGAATACGAGCAGTACTTC
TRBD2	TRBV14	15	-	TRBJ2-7	CASSPLAGGPNEQYF	TGTGCCAGCAGCCCACTAGCGGGAGGGCCGAACGAGCAGTACTTC
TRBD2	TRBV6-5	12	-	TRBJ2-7	CASGTTTYEQYF	TGTGCCAGCGGGACTACCACCTACGAGCAGTACTTC
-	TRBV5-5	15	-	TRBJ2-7	CASSPEAGRSYEQYF	TGTGCCAGCAGCCCCGAAGCGGGCCGGTCCTACGAGCAGTACTTC
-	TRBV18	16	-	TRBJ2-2	CASSPPGHPNTGELFF	TGTGCCAGCTCACCACCGGGACATCCGAACACCGGGGAGCTGTTTTTT
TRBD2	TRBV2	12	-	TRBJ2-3	CASSEERERQYF	TGTGCCAGCAGTGAAGAGCGGGAGAGGCAGTATTTT
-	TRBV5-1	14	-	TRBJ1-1	CASSIADSYTEAFF	TGCGCCAGCAGCATCGCGGACAGCTACACTGAAGCTTTCTTT